One sample yielded the 19 T cell receptor beta chains listed below, sequenced in a study of graft-versus-host responses after intestinal transplantation. Here immunoSEQ multiplex PCR was the method, and the copy in TCRdb shows in-frame clones only, minus some. The sample includes 100,000 to 120,000 clones, approximately 92% of them seen just once. These receptors have no identified antigens. The input for sequencing was unstimulated CD8+ T cells sorted from spleen or lymph node cells, taken before intestinal transplant. The receptor source for this set is a human donor who received an intestinal transplant.

This rearrangement joins TRBV9 to TRBJ2-5; D is undetermined. Trimming stripped 4 bases from V and 2 bases from J, with 6 bases between. This CDR3 has 12 amino acids. The germline gives CDR1 SGDLS, CDR2 YYNGEE. The CDR3 is CASSPYQETQYF. The CDR3 nucleotides are TGTGCCAGCAGCCCCTATCAAGAGACCCAGTACTTC.

The chain carries TRBV5-4 and TRBJ2-5; 7 bases agree with TRBD1. The J call may be in error: the DNA end matches TRBJ2-7 better. Germline-derived CDR1 and CDR2 are SGHNT and YYREEE (reference sequence). CDR3 length equals 13 residues. CDR3 DNA sequence: TGTGCCAGCAGCGACCCAGGGGGTGGCGAGCAGTACTTC. Residues: CASSDPGGGEQYF.

This rearrangement joins TRBV30 to TRBJ2-3, with 10 bases matching TRBD2. The germline V gene has CDR1 GTSNPN and CDR2 SVGIG (reference sequence). CDR3 size: 16 residues. The ends lost 1 base at V and 1 base at J; junction bases unmatched: 5. CDR3 in amino acids: CAWSDPSGSGTDTQYF. The DNA of the CDR3 is TGTGCCTGGAGTGACCCTAGCGGGAGTGGCACAGATACGCAGTATTTT.

V gene TRBV5-5 combines with J gene TRBJ2-5, with TRBD1 identical over 8 bases. V lost 2 bases to trimming and J lost 4 bases; unmatched junction nucleotides: 4. Germline V gene lookup returns CDR1 SGHKS and CDR2 YYEKEE (reference sequence). The length of the CDR3 is 14 residues. In DNA form, the CDR3 reads TGTGCCAGCAGCTTTGGACAGGGAGGAGAGACCCAGTACTTC. Encoded protein: CASSFGQGGETQYF.

The V gene is TRBV5-4, the J gene TRBJ2-7, with D uncertain. Germline loops: CDR1 SGHNT, CDR2 YYREEE (reference sequence). This CDR3 region has 11 residues. V dropped 4 bases and J dropped 6 bases, with 8 bases sitting between them. The CDR3 reads CASSRGAEQYF. Here the CDR3 DNA reads TGTGCCAGCAGCCGAGGTGCCGAGCAGTACTTC.

V gene TRBV19 combines with J gene TRBJ2-1; D may be TRBD1 (6 bases). This CDR3 spans 15 amino acids. The germline V and J ends were trimmed by 4 bases and 6 bases, with 16 bases remaining between them. Germline lookup yields CDR1 LNHDA and CDR2 SQIVND (reference sequence). As DNA, the CDR3 is TGTGCCAGTAGTAATATGGACAGTCATCTCAATGAGCAGTTCTTC. Its translation is CASSNMDSHLNEQFF.

V is TRBV9 and J is TRBJ1-2; TRBD1 aligns across 8 bases. This CDR3 is 14 amino acids long. V shed 3 bases, J shed 2 bases, and the junction held 3 bases outside the gene matches. Germline V lookup: CDR1 SGDLS, CDR2 YYNGEE. The chain's CDR3 is CASSGNRGNYGYTF. CDR3 coding DNA: TGTGCCAGCAGCGGAAACAGGGGGAACTATGGCTACACCTTC. The whole variable domain, remainder taken from reference TRBV9 and TRBJ1-2, is DSGVTQTPKHLITATGQRVTLRCSPRSGDLSVYWYQQSLDQGLQFLIQYYNGEERAKGNILERFSAQQFPDLHSELNLSSLELGDSALYFCASSGNRGNYGYTFGSGTRLTVV.

The CDR3 bases are TGTGCCAGCAGTTTCGGGGGTACTACCCAAGAGACCCAGTACTTC. Translating it yields CASSFGGTTQETQYF. The chain couples TRBV5-6 to TRBJ2-5, with a possible D match to TRBD2 (6 bases). V lost 5 bases to trimming and J lost 1 base, with 15 bases between them. Per germline, CDR1 SGHDT and CDR2 YYEEEE. The CDR3 totals 15 residues.

The chain carries TRBV5-1 and TRBJ2-7; D is unresolved. The CDR3 is 13 residues long. Germline V gene sequence: CDR1 SGHRS, CDR2 YFSETQ. V was shortened by 3 bases and J by 7 bases, with 14 bases between the two germline ends. The DNA of the CDR3 is TGCGCCAGCAGCTCCGACTGGGGTGAAGAGCAGTACTTC. Protein sequence: CASSSDWGEEQYF. The whole variable domain, remainder taken from reference TRBV5-1 and TRBJ2-7, is KAGVTQTPRYLIKTRGQQVTLSCSPISGHRSVSWYQQTPGQGLQFLFEYFSETQRNKGNFPGRFSGRQFSNSRSEMNVSTLELGDSALYLCASSSDWGEEQYFGPGTRLTVT.

V usage is TRBV27 and J usage is TRBJ1-5; D is undetermined. V was trimmed by 2 bases and J by 4 bases, leaving 9 bases between them. The CDR3 has 14 residues. Germline V gene sequence: CDR1 MNHEY, CDR2 SMNVEV (reference sequence). The CDR3 is CASSLKESNQPQHF. The CDR3, as DNA: TGTGCCAGCAGTTTAAAGGAAAGTAATCAGCCCCAGCATTTT.

This chain connects TRBV27 to TRBJ2-7; a weak D match, TRBD2 (6 bases). V was shortened by 5 bases and J by 4 bases, with 15 bases between the two germline ends. The V gene's germline CDR1 is MNHEY and CDR2 SMNVEV (reference sequence). This CDR3 is built from 14 residues. The CDR3 DNA reads TGTGCCAGCAGTCTCGCGGGACGGCTATACGAGCAGTACTTC. Its translation is CASSLAGRLYEQYF.

This chain links TRBV11-2 with TRBJ2-1, with 9 bases lining up with TRBD1. With 6 bases clipped from V and 10 bases from J, the junction kept 4 bases outside the gene matches. Germline lookup yields CDR1 SGHAT and CDR2 FQNNGV. CDR3 length equals 12 residues. CDR3 amino acids: CASRTGGREQFF. CDR3 bases: TGTGCCAGCAGGACAGGGGGGAGGGAGCAGTTCTTC.

V gene TRBV6-1 combines with J gene TRBJ2-5; 9 positions agree with TRBD1. Trimming took 2 bases from V and 1 from J; bases not matched to a gene: 2. This CDR3 is built from 15 residues. CDR1 is MNHNS and CDR2 is SASEGT in the germline V gene. CDR3 residues: CASSERDRVQETQYF. The CDR3 DNA reads TGTGCCAGCAGTGAACGGGACAGGGTCCAAGAGACCCAGTACTTC.

V gene TRBV5-1 combines with J gene TRBJ2-7; 9 positions match TRBD2. The length of the CDR3 is 15 residues. V dropped 5 bases and J dropped 0; count of bases not matched to a gene: 6. Germline V gene data show CDR1 as SGHRS and CDR2 as YFSETQ. The DNA of the CDR3 is TGCGCCAGCAGGCCTAGCGGGGCCCTCTCCTACGAGCAGTACTTC. Its protein is CASRPSGALSYEQYF.

The V call is TRBV29-1, the J call TRBJ2-3; 9 bases align to TRBD2. V shed 1 base and J 2 bases; nucleotides not matched to a gene: 4. The CDR3 has 15 residues. The germline V gene has CDR1 SQVTM and CDR2 ANQGSEA. CDR3: CSVEGAGGYTDTQYF. CDR3 nucleotide sequence: TGCAGCGTTGAAGGCGCGGGAGGGTACACAGATACGCAGTATTTT.

The chain combines TRBV5-1 with TRBJ2-7; a possible D gene is TRBD1 (8 bases). Trimming left V 0 bases short and J 1 base short, with 17 bases between. The CDR3 loop spans 17 amino acids. Germline lookup yields CDR1 SGHRS and CDR2 YFSETQ. The CDR3 sequence: CASSLGTGTIESYEQYF. Written as DNA, the CDR3 is TGCGCCAGCAGCTTGGGGACAGGGACTATCGAATCCTACGAGCAGTACTTC.

The chain recombines TRBV7-8 with TRBJ2-1; TRBD2 agrees at 16 bases. The germline gives CDR1 SGHVS, CDR2 FQNEAQ. The CDR3 contains 17 residues. After removal of 1 base from V and 6 bases from J, the junction contained 3 bases not matched to a gene. Written as DNA, the CDR3 is TGTGCCAGCAGCTTAGAAGGGACTAGCGGGAGGGCCAATGAGCAGTTCTTC. Protein product: CASSLEGTSGRANEQFF.

The chain is built from TRBV2 and TRBJ2-3; 8 nucleotides line up with TRBD1. Germline CDR1 SNHLY, CDR2 FYNNEI. The CDR3 has 14 residues. The J segment lost 4 bases and the V segment lost 6 bases, leaving 6 bases of the junction unmatched. The CDR3 DNA reads TGTGCCAGCAGCTTGGACAGGGTGGCAGATACGCAGTATTTT. Translating gives CASSLDRVADTQYF.

The chain links TRBV27 to TRBJ2-7; D may be TRBD2 (5 bases). The germline V gene encodes CDR1 MNHEY and CDR2 SMNVEV (reference sequence). Trimming took off 3 bases at V and 4 bases at J, with 10 bases between the two ends. This CDR3 has 13 residues. In DNA form, the CDR3 reads TGTGCCAGCAGTTTTCGGGGTCGGTACGAGCAGTACTTC. Translated, it gives CASSFRGRYEQYF.